This T cell receptor beta chain derives from a study of CD8 T cells in ankylosing spondylitis. Study findings and constraints: Prior work had noted some motif variants in reactive arthritis blood and synovial fluid. Matched ankylosing spondylitis synovial fluid reportedly contained a significantly enriched population of disease-linked clones. Apparently characteristic of ankylosing spondylitis blood was a TCR beta motif (fewer than 10 highly homologous variants).

A remark on this clonotype: Its antigen is undetermined.

Making the TCR beta libraries involved quantitative 5'-RACE with molecular barcodes. TCRdb independently ran MiXCR on the 5' RACE reads; one entry per CDR3 protein. The sample contains about 340,000 distinct CDR3 sequences, roughly 14% of which appear only once. This CDR3 comprises 17 residues. Germline CDR1 is MNHNS and CDR2 is SASEGT. Trimming shortened V by 6 bases and J by 2 bases, and 17 bases separated the two germline ends. The origin of this receptor is a male donor with ankylosing spondylitis or in good health (not recorded which). Sequencing used blood, either unsorted or a sorted T cell fraction (not recorded which). The rearrangement links TRBV6-1 to TRBJ2-6, with D perhaps TRBD1 (6 bases). DNA for the CDR3: TGTGCCAGCAGCCTTGGACCAACAGGGACTGGGGCCAACGTCCTGACTTTC. Translation gives CASSLGPTGTGANVLTF.